The clone carrying this T cell receptor beta chain was picked up many times. This record comes from a study of patients and donors after allogeneic stem cell transplantation. TCRdb fed the RT-PCR reads into MiXCR, producing one record per CDR3 protein. The sample holds 24,000 or so distinct CDR3 sequences; around 30% are singletons and the top ten take under 55%. Germline CDR1 reads SGHTA; CDR2 reads FQGNSA. V was cut by 5 bases and J by 9 bases, with 11 bases left in between. There are 12 residues in the CDR3. The specimen was blood, either unsorted or a sorted T cell fraction (not recorded which). This sequence joins TRBV7-2 and TRBJ1-5; D is unclear. The sequence was collected from a human donor who was either an allogeneic HSCT recipient or a stem cell or donor lymphocyte infusion donor (not recorded which). It is not recorded whose cells these are; they may come from a transplant donor. CDR3 bases: TGTGCCAGCAGCCACTTACGTTCGCCCCAGCATTTT. Translated: CASSHLRSPQHF.